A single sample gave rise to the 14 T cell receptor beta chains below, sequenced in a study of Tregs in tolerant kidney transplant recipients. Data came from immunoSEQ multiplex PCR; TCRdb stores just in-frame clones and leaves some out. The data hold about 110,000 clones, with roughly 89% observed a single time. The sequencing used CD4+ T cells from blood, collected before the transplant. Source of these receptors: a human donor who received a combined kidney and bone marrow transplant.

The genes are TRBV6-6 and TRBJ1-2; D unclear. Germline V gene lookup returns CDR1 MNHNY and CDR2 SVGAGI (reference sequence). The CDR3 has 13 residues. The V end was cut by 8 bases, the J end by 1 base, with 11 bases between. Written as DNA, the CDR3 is TGTGCCAGCGCCCCTCAGGTTAACTATGGCTACACCTTC. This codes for CASAPQVNYGYTF.

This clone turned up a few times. The CDR3 DNA is TGCGCCAGCAATCGGGACAGGGTCGGCGAGCAGTACTTC. Amino acids: CASNRDRVGEQYF. This rearrangement joins TRBV10-1 to TRBJ2-7, with 9 bases that match TRBD1. CDR1 is WNHNN, CDR2 SYGVQD, per germline (reference sequence). The trim removed 7 bases at V and 6 bases at J, leaving 7 bases unmatched. The CDR3 loop spans 13 amino acids.

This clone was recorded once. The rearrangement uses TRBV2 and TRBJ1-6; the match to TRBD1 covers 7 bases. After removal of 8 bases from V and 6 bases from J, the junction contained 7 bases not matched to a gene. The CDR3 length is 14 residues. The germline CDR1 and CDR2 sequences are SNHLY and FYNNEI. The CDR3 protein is CASGWRDSNSPLHF. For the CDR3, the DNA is TGTGCCAGCGGGTGGCGGGACAGTAATTCACCCCTCCACTTT. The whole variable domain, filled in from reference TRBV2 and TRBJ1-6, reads EPEVTQTPSHQVTQMGQEVILRCVPISNHLYFYWYRQILGQKVEFLVSFYNNEISEKSEIFDDQFSVERPDGSNFTLKIRSTKLEDSAMYFCASGWRDSNSPLHFGNGTRLTVT.

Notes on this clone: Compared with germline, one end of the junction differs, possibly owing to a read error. CDR3 nucleotides: TGTGCCAGTAGTATTTCCGGGGGGCTGTTTTTT. This translates into CASSISGGLFF. The chain carries TRBV19 and TRBJ2-2, with D perhaps matching TRBD2 (6 bases). The V gene's germline CDR1 is LNHDA and CDR2 SQIVND (reference sequence). This CDR3 comprises 11 residues.

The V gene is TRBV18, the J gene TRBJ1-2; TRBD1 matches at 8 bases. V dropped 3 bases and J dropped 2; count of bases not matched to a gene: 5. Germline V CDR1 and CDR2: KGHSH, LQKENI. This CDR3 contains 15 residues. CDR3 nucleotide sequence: TGTGCCAGCTCACCCCCCCGGGACAGGAACTATGGCTACACCTTC. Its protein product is CASSPPRDRNYGYTF. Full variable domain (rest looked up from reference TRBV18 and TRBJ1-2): NAGVMQNPRHLVRRRGQEARLRCSPMKGHSHVYWYRQLPEEGLKFMVYLQKENIIDESGMPKERFSAEFPKEGPSILRIQQVVRGDSAAYFCASSPPRDRNYGYTFGSGTRLTVV.

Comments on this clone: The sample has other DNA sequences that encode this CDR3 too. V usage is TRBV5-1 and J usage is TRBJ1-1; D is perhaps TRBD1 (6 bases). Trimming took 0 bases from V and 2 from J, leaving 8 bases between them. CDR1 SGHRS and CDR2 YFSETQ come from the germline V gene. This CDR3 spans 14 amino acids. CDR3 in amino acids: CASSLGGLNTEAFF. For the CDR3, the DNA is TGCGCCAGCAGCTTGGGGGGGCTTAACACTGAAGCTTTCTTT.

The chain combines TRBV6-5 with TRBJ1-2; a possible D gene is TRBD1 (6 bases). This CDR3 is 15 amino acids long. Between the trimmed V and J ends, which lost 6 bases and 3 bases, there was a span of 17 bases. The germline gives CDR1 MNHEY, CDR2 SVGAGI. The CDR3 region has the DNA TGTGCCAGCAGAAGGGGGAGGGGATGGGACTATGGCTACACCTTC. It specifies CASRRGRGWDYGYTF.

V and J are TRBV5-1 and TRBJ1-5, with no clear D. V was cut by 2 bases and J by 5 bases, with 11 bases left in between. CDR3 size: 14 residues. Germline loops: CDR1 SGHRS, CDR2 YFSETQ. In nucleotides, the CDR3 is TGCGCCAGCAGCTTAGGAGACCGACATCAGCCCCAGCATTTT. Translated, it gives CASSLGDRHQPQHF.

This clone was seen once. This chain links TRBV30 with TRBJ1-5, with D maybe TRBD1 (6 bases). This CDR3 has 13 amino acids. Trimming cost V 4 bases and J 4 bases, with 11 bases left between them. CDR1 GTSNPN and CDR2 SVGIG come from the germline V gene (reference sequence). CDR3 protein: CAWTGTKNQPQHF. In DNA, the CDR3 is TGTGCCTGGACCGGGACAAAAAATCAGCCCCAGCATTTT.

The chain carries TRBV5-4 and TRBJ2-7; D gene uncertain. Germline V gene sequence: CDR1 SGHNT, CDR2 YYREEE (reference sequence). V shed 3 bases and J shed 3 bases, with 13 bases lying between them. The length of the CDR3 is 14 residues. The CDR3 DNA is TGTGCCAGCAGCTCCTCACGAGCCCACTACGAGCAGTACTTC. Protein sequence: CASSSSRAHYEQYF.

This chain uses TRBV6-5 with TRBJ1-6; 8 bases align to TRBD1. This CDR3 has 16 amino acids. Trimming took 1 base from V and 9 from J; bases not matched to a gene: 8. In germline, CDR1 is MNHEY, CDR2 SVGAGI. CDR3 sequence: CASSYFGTGRGSPLHF. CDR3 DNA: TGTGCCAGCAGTTACTTTGGGACAGGTCGAGGTTCACCCCTCCACTTT.

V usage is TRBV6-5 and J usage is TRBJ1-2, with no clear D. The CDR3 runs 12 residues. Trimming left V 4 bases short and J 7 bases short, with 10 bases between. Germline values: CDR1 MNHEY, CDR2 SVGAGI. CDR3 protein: CASSSLPGGYTF. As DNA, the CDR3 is TGTGCCAGCAGTTCCCTTCCGGGTGGCTACACCTTC.

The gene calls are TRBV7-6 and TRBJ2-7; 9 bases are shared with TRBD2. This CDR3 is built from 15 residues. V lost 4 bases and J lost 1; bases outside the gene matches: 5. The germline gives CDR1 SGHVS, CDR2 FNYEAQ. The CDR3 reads CASSSRSGSSYEQYF. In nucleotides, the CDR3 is TGTGCCAGCAGCTCCCGTAGCGGGAGTTCCTACGAGCAGTACTTC. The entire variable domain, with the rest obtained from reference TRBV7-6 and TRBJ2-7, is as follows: GAGVSQSPRYKVTKRGQDVALRCDPISGHVSLYWYRQALGQGPEFLTYFNYEAQQDKSGLPNDRFSAERPEGSISTLTIQRTEQRDSAMYRCASSSRSGSSYEQYFGPGTRLTVT.

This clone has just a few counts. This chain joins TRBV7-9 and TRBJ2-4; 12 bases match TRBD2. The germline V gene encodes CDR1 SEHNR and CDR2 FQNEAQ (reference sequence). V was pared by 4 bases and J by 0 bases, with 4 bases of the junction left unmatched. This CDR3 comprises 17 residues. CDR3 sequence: CASSSRTSGVAKNIQYF. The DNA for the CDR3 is TGTGCCAGCAGCTCAAGGACTAGCGGGGTAGCCAAAAACATTCAGTACTTC.